The 24 T cell receptor beta chains in this list originate from one sample, sequenced in a study of CD8 T cells in ankylosing spondylitis. TCRdb re-called the 5' RACE reads with MiXCR, one entry per CDR3 protein. The repertoire holds a few hundred thousand distinct CDR3 sequences, roughly 20% seen once, with approximately 14% in the top ten. The specimen was blood, either unsorted or a sorted T cell fraction (not recorded which). The receptors come from a male donor with ankylosing spondylitis or in good health (not recorded which).

The chain combines TRBV20-1 with TRBJ2-7; D is possibly TRBD2 (7 bases). The ends were cut back, 6 bases at V and 0 bases at J, with 18 bases in the middle. The length of the CDR3 is 15 residues. Germline assignment: CDR1 DFQATT and CDR2 SNEGSKA (reference sequence). DNA of the CDR3: TGCAGTGCCCCCAAGAGGGGGGGGGCCTCCTACGAGCAGTACTTC. This translates into CSAPKRGGASYEQYF.

V gene TRBV11-1 combines with J gene TRBJ2-1; 11 bases match TRBD2. J lost 2 bases, V lost 4 bases, and 10 bases had no gene match. This CDR3 contains 18 residues. The germline CDR1 and CDR2 sequences are SGHAT and FQDESV (reference sequence). The CDR3 DNA sequence: TGTGCCAGCAGCTCTACCGCCGGGACTAGCGGAACCTACAATGAGCAGTTCTTC. Its protein product is CASSSTAGTSGTYNEQFF.

This clonotype was detected many times. The chain joins TRBV29-1 to TRBJ2-1; 7 bases fit TRBD1. Germline V gives CDR1 SQVTM, CDR2 ANQGSEA. CDR3 length: 14 amino acids. Trimming removed 3 bases from V and 4 bases from J; junction bases left unmatched: 6. CDR3 sequence: CSVDTTDRYNEQFF. The CDR3, as DNA: TGCAGCGTTGATACGACGGACAGGTACAATGAGCAGTTCTTC.

V gene TRBV29-1 combines with J gene TRBJ1-3, with a tentative D call TRBD1 (5 bases). The CDR3 is 14 residues long. The V gene lost 4 bases and the J gene lost 6 bases, with 16 bases spanning the gap. Per the germline V gene, CDR1 is SQVTM and CDR2 is ANQGSEA. The chain's CDR3 is CSVASPGGLNTIYF. The CDR3 region has the DNA TGCAGCGTTGCTTCGCCGGGGGGACTAAACACCATATATTTT.

The gene calls are TRBV12-3 or TRBV12-4 and TRBJ2-1; TRBD2 matches at 14 bases. The CDR3 spans 16 residues. Trimming cost V 4 bases and J 9 bases; bases outside gene matches: 8. In DNA, the CDR3 is TGTGCCAGCAGTTGGACTAGCGGGGGGAGAGAGGGTGAGCAGTTCTTC. This gives the protein CASSWTSGGREGEQFF.

The gene calls are TRBV29-1 and TRBJ2-7, with 8 nucleotides matching TRBD1. CDR1 SQVTM and CDR2 ANQGSEA come from the germline V gene. The CDR3 spans 14 residues. The junction had 9 bases not matched to a gene; V was cut back by 4 bases and J by 4 bases. CDR3 loop: CSVGGTGLSYEQYF. In DNA form, the CDR3 reads TGCAGCGTTGGTGGGACAGGACTTTCATACGAGCAGTACTTC.

This clonotype has a handful of counts. This chain links TRBV20-1 with TRBJ2-3; TRBD2 is a possible D gene (6 bases). The germline V gene encodes CDR1 DFQATT and CDR2 SNEGSKA (reference sequence). Trimming shortened V by 0 bases and J by 2 bases, and 6 bases separated the two germline ends. This CDR3 spans 13 amino acids. CDR3 bases: TGCAGTGCTAGAGAGGGACTCACAGATACGCAGTATTTT. Translating it yields CSAREGLTDTQYF.

This chain connects TRBV7-8 to TRBJ2-3; 7 bases are shared with TRBD1. From germline, CDR1 is SGHVS and CDR2 FQNEAQ. The CDR3 contains 14 residues. Unmatched junction bases numbered 8, after V lost 7 bases and J lost 4 bases. The CDR3 protein is CASTRDRVADTQYF. CDR3 DNA sequence: TGTGCCAGCACCCGAGACAGGGTGGCAGATACGCAGTATTTT.

This clonotype was seen a handful of times. This chain joins TRBV12-3 or TRBV12-4 and TRBJ2-7; 7 bases match TRBD1. This CDR3 spans 14 amino acids. Unmatched junction bases numbered 7, after V lost 6 bases and J lost 2 bases. DNA for the CDR3: TGTGCCAGCAGCACCGGGACAGCTACCTACGAGCAGTACTTC. It yields the protein CASSTGTATYEQYF.

The chain couples TRBV27 to TRBJ2-1, with 10 positions matching TRBD2. The length of the CDR3 is 17 residues. The V gene end was trimmed by 2 bases and the J gene end by 4 bases; junction bases not matched to a gene: 8. In germline, CDR1 is MNHEY, CDR2 SMNVEV (reference sequence). The CDR3 region has the DNA TGTGCCAGCAGTTTAATAGCGGGGGGACTACAATACAATGAGCAGTTCTTC. Amino acid sequence: CASSLIAGGLQYNEQFF.

This clonotype has at least ten counts. The chain is built from TRBV3-1 and TRBJ2-7; TRBD1 agrees at 11 bases. The CDR3 consists of 16 residues. V lost 1 base and J lost 4; bases outside the gene matches: 6. Per germline, CDR1 LGHDT and CDR2 YNNKEL (reference sequence). CDR3 bases: TGTGCCAGCAGCCAAGGTCGGGACAGGGGGGGTTACGAGCAGTACTTC. It yields the protein CASSQGRDRGGYEQYF.

The genes are TRBV7-6 and TRBJ2-7; D gene ambiguous. The germline gives CDR1 SGHVS, CDR2 FNYEAQ. The CDR3 totals 14 residues. V was pared by 4 bases and J by 2 bases, with 12 bases between. The DNA of the CDR3 is TGTGCCAGCAGCTCCCTCGGATACCCCTACGAGCAGTACTTC. Protein product: CASSSLGYPYEQYF.

This clonotype was found a few times. This rearrangement joins TRBV4-2 to TRBJ2-1; D may correspond to TRBD1 or TRBD2 (5 bases each). Looked up from germline, CDR1 is LGHNA and CDR2 is YNFKEQ. The CDR3 runs 16 residues. Between the trimmed V and J ends, which lost 0 bases and 2 bases, there was a span of 11 bases. In nucleotides, the CDR3 is TGTGCCAGCAGCCAAGATCTGGGACCAACCTACAATGAGCAGTTCTTC. It is translated as CASSQDLGPTYNEQFF.

This clonotype came up a few times. This rearrangement joins TRBV29-1 to TRBJ2-7; D perhaps matches TRBD1 (5 bases). The germline V and J ends were trimmed by 0 bases and 8 bases, with 11 bases remaining between them. CDR1 and CDR2 from the germline V gene are SQVTM and ANQGSEA. The CDR3 extends over 12 amino acids. The CDR3 sequence is CSVEDLPGQQYF. CDR3 sequence (DNA): TGCAGCGTTGAAGATCTTCCAGGGCAGCAGTACTTC.

The J gene is TRBJ2-5, the V gene TRBV27; 7 bases are a match to TRBD1. V shed 6 bases and J 1 base; nucleotides not matched to a gene: 11. Germline V gene lookup returns CDR1 MNHEY and CDR2 SMNVEV (reference sequence). The length of the CDR3 is 16 residues. The CDR3 DNA reads as TGTGCCAGCAGCCCTGAAACAGGGGACCTCCAAGAGACCCAGTACTTC. Its protein is CASSPETGDLQETQYF.

The V gene is TRBV12-3 or TRBV12-4, the J gene TRBJ2-3; D is perhaps TRBD1 (6 bases). V lost 3 bases and J lost 1, with 14 bases in between. The CDR3 totals 16 residues. The CDR3 sequence is CASSLTGWKGTDTQYF. The CDR3 region has the DNA TGTGCCAGCAGTTTGACAGGATGGAAGGGCACAGATACGCAGTATTTT.

V usage is TRBV12-3 or TRBV12-4 and J usage is TRBJ2-7; D uncertain. With 0 bases removed from V and 7 bases from J, the gap between germline ends came to 4 bases. This CDR3 comprises 11 residues. The CDR3 DNA sequence: TGTGCCAGCAGTTTAGCAAGGGAGCAGTACTTC. Amino acids: CASSLAREQYF.

J is TRBJ2-3 and V is TRBV21-1; the table names TRBD1, a call not compared with the DNA. TRBV21-1 is annotated as a pseudogene. The CDR3 is 16 residues long. The CDR3 bases are TGTGCCAGCAGCAAAGTTTTAGGACATTCCACAGATACGCAGTATTTT. This sequence encodes CASSKVLGHSTDTQYF.

This clonotype was observed a few times. The chain combines TRBV20-1 with TRBJ1-1; D remains unclear. The CDR3 is 14 amino acids. The V and J ends lost 0 bases and 5 bases respectively, with 13 bases between them. Germline V gene sequence: CDR1 DFQATT, CDR2 SNEGSKA (reference sequence). CDR3: CSARDRMGNTEAFF. In nucleotides, the CDR3 is TGCAGTGCTAGAGATCGAATGGGTAATACTGAAGCTTTCTTT.

There are a few counts of this clonotype. The rearrangement links TRBV29-1 to TRBJ2-7; 7 bases are shared with TRBD1. With V trimmed by 5 bases and J by 2 bases, 9 bases remained unmatched. The CDR3 sequence is 14 residues long. The germline gives CDR1 SQVTM, CDR2 ANQGSEA. The CDR3 region is CSVSHPGQTYEQYF. The DNA for the CDR3 is TGCAGCGTTTCCCACCCGGGACAGACCTACGAGCAGTACTTC.

The chain combines TRBV20-1 with TRBJ2-1, with D possibly TRBD1 on 7 matching bases. The CDR3 covers 15 residues. V was trimmed by 5 bases and J by 7 bases, leaving 21 bases between them. Germline CDR1 is DFQATT and CDR2 is SNEGSKA (reference sequence). CDR3 amino acids: CSAWGDKGAPNEQFF. The DNA for the CDR3 is TGCAGTGCTTGGGGGGATAAGGGGGCACCTAATGAGCAGTTCTTC.

This chain links TRBV7-8 with TRBJ2-1, with D unresolved. The CDR3 spans 12 residues. V lost 5 bases and J 3 bases, leaving 5 bases between the germline ends. Germline V gene data show CDR1 as SGHVS and CDR2 as FQNEAQ. CDR3 nucleotides: TGTGCCAGCAGCAACGACTACAATGAGCAGTTCTTC. Translating it yields CASSNDYNEQFF.

The table lists this clonotype with a few counts. The chain uses TRBV19 and TRBJ2-2; D call uncertain. Germline V lookup: CDR1 LNHDA, CDR2 SQIVND (reference sequence). The CDR3 contains 14 residues. The V gene lost 7 bases and the J gene lost 6 bases, with 15 bases spanning the gap. The CDR3 sequence: CASTFFGNPGELFF. CDR3 sequence (DNA): TGTGCCAGTACGTTTTTTGGCAACCCCGGGGAGCTGTTTTTT. Complete variable domain (other parts from reference TRBV19 and TRBJ2-2): DGGITQSPKYLFRKEGQNVTLSCEQNLNHDAMYWYRQDPGQGLRLIYYSQIVNDFQKGDIAEGYSVSREKKESFPLTVTSAQKNPTAFYLCASTFFGNPGELFFGEGSRLTVL.

The table lists this clonotype with a few counts. V is TRBV7-9 and J is TRBJ1-4; no clear D gene. Germline assignment: CDR1 SEHNR and CDR2 FQNEAQ (reference sequence). Trimming took 3 bases from V and 7 from J, leaving 15 bases between them. The CDR3 loop spans 15 amino acids. The CDR3: CASSLSEGLGEKLFF. CDR3 DNA: TGTGCCAGCAGCTTGTCGGAAGGGTTGGGTGAAAAACTGTTTTTT.